This T cell receptor beta chain was identified during a study of CD8 T cells in ankylosing spondylitis. General observations from the study: Clones linked with disease were CD8+ and fairly uncommon in the peripheral blood. Clones linked to disease were reported to show significant enrichment in matched ankylosing spondylitis synovial fluid. Among TCR beta sequences, a motif of 7 to 9 highly homologous variants appeared characteristic of ankylosing spondylitis blood.

Generation of TCR beta libraries employed quantitative 5'-RACE incorporating molecular barcodes. One entry per CDR3 protein, called by TCRdb with MiXCR from the 5' RACE reads. Found here are over 100,000 distinct CDR3 sequences, over 9.5% of them singletons; the top ten hold 3.5% to 5%. Regarding this clonotype: Its antigen is undetermined.

Trimming stripped 1 base from V and 5 bases from J, with 6 bases between. The CDR3 spans 13 residues. From germline, CDR1 is SGHTA and CDR2 FQGTGA. This chain uses TRBV7-3 with TRBJ1-5; D is unclear. This receptor was identified in a female donor with ankylosing spondylitis or in good health (not recorded which). Sequencing input: blood, either unsorted or a sorted T cell fraction (not recorded which). The CDR3 loop is CASSLNVDQPQHF. In nucleotides, the CDR3 is TGTGCCAGCAGCTTAAATGTGGATCAGCCCCAGCATTTT.